Shown below are 29 T cell receptor beta chains from a single sample sequenced in a study of healthy donors' naive CD4 and CD8 T cells. Starting from around 500 ng of total RNA, TCR libraries were made with linear amplification. TCRdb re-analysed the reads in MiXCR, keeping a single row per CDR3 protein. The table lists about 180,000 distinct CDR3 sequences, 65% to 75% of them singletons. What was sequenced was naive CD4+ and CD8+ T cells sorted from blood, pooled from several donors. The receptors stem from a pool of human donors in good health; the sample pools cells from several healthy donors.

This clonotype was seen just once. The V call is TRBV27, the J call TRBJ2-1; D gene ambiguous. V gave up 4 bases and J gave up 0 bases, with 10 bases separating them. Germline loops: CDR1 MNHEY, CDR2 SMNVEV (reference sequence). This CDR3 comprises 15 residues. The CDR3 spells CASSSNERSYNEQFF. The DNA for the CDR3 is TGTGCCAGCAGTTCTAACGAGCGCTCCTACAATGAGCAGTTCTTC.

This clonotype was counted a few times. The chain recombines TRBV20-1 with TRBJ2-3; D is perhaps TRBD1 (6 bases). The CDR3 is 14 residues long. Germline CDR1 and CDR2: DFQATT and SNEGSKA (reference sequence). Trimming removed 2 bases from V and 4 bases from J, with 13 bases in between. The CDR3 DNA follows: TGCAGTGCTAGACGACAGGACTTAGCAGATACGCAGTATTTT. Protein: CSARRQDLADTQYF.

The CDR3 protein is CASSIGQGREDTEAFF. The CDR3, as DNA: TGTGCCAGTAGTATAGGACAGGGGAGGGAAGACACTGAAGCTTTCTTT. The chain combines TRBV19 with TRBJ1-1, with 8 nucleotides matching TRBD1. The CDR3 consists of 16 residues. J lost 3 bases, V lost 1 base, and 7 bases had no gene match. Germline V gene data show CDR1 as LNHDA and CDR2 as SQIVND (reference sequence). Based on the CDR3 plus reference TRBV19 and TRBJ1-1, the full variable domain is DGGITQSPKYLFRKEGQNVTLSCEQNLNHDAMYWYRQDPGQGLRLIYYSQIVNDFQKGDIAEGYSVSREKKESFPLTVTSAQKNPTAFYLCASSIGQGREDTEAFFGQGTRLTVV.

This clonotype has more than one count but fewer than ten. The V call is TRBV5-1, the J call TRBJ2-3; D is undetermined. With 0 bases removed from V and 0 bases from J, the gap between germline ends came to 5 bases. Germline lookup yields CDR1 SGHRS and CDR2 YFSETQ. The CDR3 is 14 amino acids. CDR3 sequence reads: CASSLGWSTDTQYF. The CDR3 DNA reads TGCGCCAGCAGCTTGGGGTGGAGCACAGATACGCAGTATTTT.

The chain carries TRBV29-1 and TRBJ2-7, with TRBD1 matching over 7 bases. Germline lookup yields CDR1 SQVTM and CDR2 ANQGSEA. With 3 bases clipped from V and 2 bases from J, the junction kept 7 bases outside the gene matches. The CDR3 is 14 residues long. The CDR3 protein is CSVEEGGAPYEQYF. The DNA for the CDR3 is TGCAGCGTTGAGGAAGGGGGCGCACCCTACGAGCAGTACTTC.

The chain employs TRBV20-1 and TRBJ2-7; D gene ambiguous. Germline V gives CDR1 DFQATT, CDR2 SNEGSKA (reference sequence). The CDR3 is made up of 13 amino acids. The CDR3 region is CSGLLPSSYEQYF. Here the CDR3 DNA reads TGCAGCGGGCTTCTACCGAGCTCCTACGAGCAGTACTTC.

The CDR3 sequence is CSVTGRGNTIYF. For the CDR3, the DNA is TGCAGCGTTACGGGAAGAGGAAACACCATATATTTT. The chain has TRBV29-1 and TRBJ1-3; D ambiguous. CDR3 length: 12 residues. The V gene's germline CDR1 is SQVTM and CDR2 ANQGSEA. Trimming pared 5 bases from V and 4 bases from J, leaving 9 bases between.

This clonotype was found a few times. The gene calls are TRBV5-5 and TRBJ2-5; 9 bases fit TRBD2. Looked up from germline, CDR1 is SGHKS and CDR2 is YYEKEE (reference sequence). V was pared by 5 bases and J by 1 base, with 6 bases of the junction left unmatched. The CDR3 runs to 15 residues. This CDR3 is CASRPTSGIQETQYF. CDR3 bases: TGTGCCAGCAGACCGACTAGCGGAATCCAAGAGACCCAGTACTTC. Full variable domain (rest looked up from reference TRBV5-5 and TRBJ2-5): DAGVTQSPTHLIKTRGQQVTLRCSPISGHKSVSWYQQVLGQGPQFIFQYYEKEERGRGNFPDRFSARQFPNYSSELNVNALLLGDSALYLCASRPTSGIQETQYFGPGTRLLVL.

The J gene is TRBJ1-1, the V gene TRBV19; D is possibly TRBD1 (5 bases). From germline, CDR1 is LNHDA and CDR2 SQIVND (reference sequence). V shed 2 bases and J shed 4 bases, with 11 bases lying between them. The CDR3 contains 14 residues. CDR3 bases: TGTGCCAGTAGTATATGGGGCAGATTCACTGAAGCTTTCTTT. Encoded protein: CASSIWGRFTEAFF.

The V and J genes are TRBV29-1 and TRBJ1-5; no clear D gene. The V gene lost 4 bases and the J gene lost 0 bases, with 7 bases spanning the gap. The CDR3 totals 13 residues. Germline CDR1 and CDR2: SQVTM and ANQGSEA. CDR3 amino acids: CSVVDSSNQPQHF. Written as DNA, the CDR3 is TGCAGCGTTGTGGATTCTAGCAATCAGCCCCAGCATTTT.

The chain uses TRBV27 and TRBJ2-7; 9 positions match TRBD2. V was clipped by 10 bases and J by 3 bases; unmatched bases: 13. This CDR3 region has 15 residues. Germline loops: CDR1 MNHEY, CDR2 SMNVEV (reference sequence). CDR3 amino acids: CATRRLAGPIYEQYF. CDR3 in DNA: TGTGCCACTCGGAGGCTAGCGGGACCAATCTACGAGCAGTACTTC.

This sequence joins TRBV5-1 and TRBJ1-3, with 9 bases lining up with TRBD1. This CDR3 region has 16 residues. V lost 3 bases to trimming and J lost 1 base; unmatched junction nucleotides: 5. Per the germline V gene, CDR1 is SGHRS and CDR2 is YFSETQ. The CDR3, as DNA: TGCGCCAGCAGCTACGGACAGGGGCTATCTGGAAACACCATATATTTT. Its protein is CASSYGQGLSGNTIYF.

This clonotype was counted at least ten times. This chain connects TRBV27 to TRBJ1-1; no firm D call. The CDR3 sequence is 12 residues long. V lost 5 bases and J 1 base, leaving 5 bases between the germline ends. Germline V lookup: CDR1 MNHEY, CDR2 SMNVEV (reference sequence). The CDR3 DNA reads TGTGCCAGCAGTCCAGGGAACACTGAAGCTTTCTTT. It translates to CASSPGNTEAFF.

The genes are TRBV27 and TRBJ2-7, with 7 positions matching TRBD1. V lost 2 bases and J lost 5; bases outside the gene matches: 9. The CDR3 totals 15 residues. Germline V gives CDR1 MNHEY, CDR2 SMNVEV (reference sequence). The chain's CDR3 is CASSLRADRAHEQYF. Here the CDR3 DNA reads TGTGCCAGCAGTTTAAGGGCCGACAGGGCCCACGAGCAGTACTTC.

V gene TRBV20-1 combines with J gene TRBJ2-1; maybe TRBD2 (6 bases). Germline CDR1 is DFQATT and CDR2 is SNEGSKA (reference sequence). CDR3 length equals 15 residues. Deletions cut 6 bases from V and 0 bases from J, with 15 bases between. Written as DNA, the CDR3 is TGCAGTGCAACCTCAGGGACTCTCTCCTACAATGAGCAGTTCTTC. Encoded protein: CSATSGTLSYNEQFF.

In this sample, this clonotype turned up once. The rearrangement uses TRBV30 and TRBJ2-4; D is unclear. The V gene lost 7 bases and the J gene lost 6 bases, with 7 bases spanning the gap. The CDR3 contains 10 residues. The V gene's germline CDR1 is GTSNPN and CDR2 SVGIG (reference sequence). CDR3 residues: CASGSNIQYF. The CDR3 bases are TGTGCCTCCGGGTCAAACATTCAGTACTTC.

The V call is TRBV29-1, the J call TRBJ1-1; D gene ambiguous. Germline CDR1 and CDR2: SQVTM and ANQGSEA. Trimming removed 5 bases at V and 0 bases at J, with 10 bases between. The CDR3 spans 13 residues. CDR3 coding DNA: TGCAGCGTTAAGGCCGCTATGAACACTGAAGCTTTCTTT. Protein sequence: CSVKAAMNTEAFF.

The chain's CDR3 is CARRGGSTDTQYF. DNA of the CDR3: TGTGCCAGGAGGGGCGGGAGCACAGATACGCAGTATTTT. The rearrangement uses TRBV2 and TRBJ2-3, with D perhaps being TRBD1 or TRBD2 (5 bases each). Germline-derived CDR1 and CDR2 are SNHLY and FYNNEI. The ends were cut back, 9 bases at V and 0 bases at J, with 10 bases in the middle. CDR3 length: 13 amino acids.

The chain joins TRBV6-5 to TRBJ1-3, with a possible D match to TRBD1 (5 bases). Germline V lookup: CDR1 MNHEY, CDR2 SVGAGI. V dropped 6 bases and J dropped 0 bases, with 15 bases sitting between them. The CDR3 covers 16 residues. The CDR3 protein is CASSPGRLSSGNTIYF. CDR3 DNA: TGTGCCAGCAGCCCGGGACGACTGAGCTCTGGAAACACCATATATTTT.

The chain is built from TRBV12-3 or TRBV12-4 and TRBJ1-1, with 7 bases aligning to TRBD1. After removal of 7 bases from V and 2 bases from J, the junction contained 10 bases not matched to a gene. This CDR3 comprises 15 residues. In DNA form, the CDR3 reads TGTGCCAGCACCTCGGGGACAGCGACTAACACTGAAGCTTTCTTT. Protein: CASTSGTATNTEAFF.

V gene TRBV15 combines with J gene TRBJ2-1; 7 nucleotides match TRBD2. CDR1 and CDR2 (germline): LNHNV, YYDKDF (reference sequence). V lost 4 bases to trimming and J lost 9 bases; unmatched junction nucleotides: 15. This CDR3 spans 16 amino acids. In DNA form, the CDR3 reads TGTGCCACCAGCAAGGGGCTGGTGGCAGGGACTACTGAGCAGTTCTTC. Translated, it gives CATSKGLVAGTTEQFF.

V gene TRBV29-1 combines with J gene TRBJ1-1; D is undetermined. V was trimmed by 7 bases and J by 0 bases, leaving 9 bases between them. Germline V CDR1 and CDR2: SQVTM, ANQGSEA. The CDR3 contains 12 residues. CDR3 sequence (DNA): TGCAGCGCCAGAAACATGAACACTGAAGCTTTCTTT. As protein: CSARNMNTEAFF.

The J gene is TRBJ2-7, the V gene TRBV5-4; maybe TRBD2 (5 bases). Trimming removed 3 bases from V and 3 bases from J, with 10 bases in between. Germline-derived CDR1 and CDR2 are SGHNT and YYREEE (reference sequence). The CDR3 spans 13 residues. CDR3 coding DNA: TGTGCCAGCAGCTCGGGAAGGGACTACGAGCAGTACTTC. It specifies CASSSGRDYEQYF.

The V call is TRBV29-1, the J call TRBJ2-7, with 7 bases that match TRBD2. The V gene's germline CDR1 is SQVTM and CDR2 ANQGSEA. Losses at the gene ends were 3 bases for V and 4 bases for J; bases not matched to a gene: 6. This CDR3 has 13 amino acids. This CDR3 reads CSVEGRGSYEQYF. Written as DNA, the CDR3 is TGCAGCGTTGAGGGGAGGGGATCTTACGAGCAGTACTTC.

There are a few counts of this clonotype. The chain joins TRBV19 to TRBJ2-2; D not certain. V lost 0 bases, J lost 5 bases, and 7 bases lay in between. Per germline, CDR1 LNHDA and CDR2 SQIVND (reference sequence). The CDR3 length is 14 residues. CDR3 protein: CASSIDLETGELFF. The DNA for the CDR3 is TGTGCCAGTAGTATAGATCTGGAAACCGGGGAGCTGTTTTTT.

The J gene is TRBJ2-3, the V gene TRBV20-1; weak D call: TRBD1 (6 bases). The germline gives CDR1 DFQATT, CDR2 SNEGSKA (reference sequence). This CDR3 region has 15 residues. V was shortened by 6 bases and J by 6 bases, with 22 bases between the two germline ends. CDR3: CSARPGQRSPDTQYF. The CDR3 region has the DNA TGCAGTGCCAGACCCGGACAGCGTAGTCCGGATACGCAGTATTTT.

The CDR3 loop reads CASSIRGQGEISSPLHF. Here the CDR3 DNA reads TGTGCCAGTAGTATTCGGGGACAGGGGGAAATCTCTTCACCCCTCCACTTT. The V gene is TRBV19, the J gene TRBJ1-6, with 11 bases that match TRBD1. Per the germline V gene, CDR1 is LNHDA and CDR2 is SQIVND (reference sequence). This CDR3 region has 17 residues. V lost 3 bases, J lost 9 bases, and 10 bases stayed unmatched.

This clonotype has just a few counts. The chain combines TRBV5-5 with TRBJ2-4; D call uncertain. Germline CDR1 and CDR2: SGHKS and YYEKEE (reference sequence). Trimming took 4 bases from V and 0 from J, leaving 8 bases between them. CDR3 length: 14 residues. DNA of the CDR3: TGTGCCAGCAGCGCGACATTAGCCAAAAACATTCAGTACTTC. This translates into CASSATLAKNIQYF. The full variable domain, rest sourced from reference TRBV5-5 and TRBJ2-4, is DAGVTQSPTHLIKTRGQQVTLRCSPISGHKSVSWYQQVLGQGPQFIFQYYEKEERGRGNFPDRFSARQFPNYSSELNVNALLLGDSALYLCASSATLAKNIQYFGAGTRLSVL.

The rearrangement uses TRBV29-1 and TRBJ2-3; D perhaps matches TRBD2 (6 bases). CDR1 and CDR2 (germline): SQVTM, ANQGSEA. This CDR3 is 14 amino acids long. CDR3 amino acids: CIPYGRESTDTQYF. CDR3 bases: TGCATCCCCTACGGCCGGGAGAGCACAGATACGCAGTATTTT.